Below, 29 T cell receptor beta chains from the same sample are listed, as sequenced in a study of regulatory T cells in long-lasting Graves disease. Investigators prepared the TCR beta libraries by applying iRepertoire HTBI primers and Arm-PCR of CDR3 regions. MiXCR, applied by TCRdb to the multiplex PCR reads, yields one record per CDR3 protein. Here the sample spans a few hundred thousand distinct CDR3 sequences, roughly 24% being singletons. Time point in this sample: persistent/refractory GD, antithyroid drugs over 5 years with positive TRAb. Preparation of the TCR library used RNA extracted from PBMCs. The sample in question was peripheral blood mononuclear cells (PBMCs), obtained when the disease was refractory, from a patient treated with antithyroid drugs. These receptors all come from a woman aged 40 to 50 with Graves disease.

This clonotype was found many times. CDR3 nucleotides: TGCGCCAGCAGCTTGGCAGGGGGAGAGGATGGCTACACCTTC. Protein product: CASSLAGGEDGYTF. The rearrangement joins TRBV5-1 to TRBJ1-2; the match to TRBD1 covers 7 bases. Germline-derived CDR1 and CDR2 are SGHRS and YFSETQ. The CDR3 is 14 amino acids. V gave up 0 bases and J gave up 6 bases; unmatched junction bases: 5.

The chain employs TRBV20-1 and TRBJ2-3; a weak D match, TRBD1 (5 bases). The germline V gene encodes CDR1 DFQATT and CDR2 SNEGSKA (reference sequence). The CDR3 loop spans 13 amino acids. Trimming removed 3 bases from V and 2 bases from J, with 9 bases in between. Here the CDR3 DNA reads TGCAGTGCTAGCAGGGTCCCCACAGATACGCAGTATTTT. Amino acids: CSASRVPTDTQYF.

This clonotype has more than one count but fewer than ten. The chain joins TRBV7-3 to TRBJ2-2; the D gene is possibly TRBD2 (6 bases). In germline, CDR1 is SGHTA, CDR2 FQGTGA. This CDR3 has 16 residues. V was clipped by 4 bases and J by 4 bases, with 16 bases between them. CDR3 protein: CASSSKGSGLTGELFF. The CDR3 DNA reads TGTGCCAGCAGCTCTAAGGGAAGCGGGCTCACCGGGGAGCTGTTTTTT. The whole variable domain, filled in from reference TRBV7-3 and TRBJ2-2, reads GAGVSQTPSNKVTEKGKYVELRCDPISGHTALYWYRQSLGQGPEFLIYFQGTGAADDSGLPNDRFFAVRPEGSVSTLKIQRTERGDSAVYLCASSSKGSGLTGELFFGEGSRLTVL.

J is TRBJ2-1 and V is TRBV4-1, with 10 bases matching TRBD2. This CDR3 comprises 17 residues. Germline assignment: CDR1 MGHRA and CDR2 YSYEKL. The V gene end was trimmed by 1 base and the J gene end by 3 bases; junction bases not matched to a gene: 6. The CDR3 DNA follows: TGCGCCAGCAGCCAAGCCCTAGGACTAGCGGACTACAATGAGCAGTTCTTC. This translates into CASSQALGLADYNEQFF.

The genes are TRBV19 and TRBJ2-2, with 9 bases fitting TRBD2. Germline V gene sequence: CDR1 LNHDA, CDR2 SQIVND (reference sequence). The CDR3 covers 15 residues. Germline trimming cut 4 bases from V and 6 bases from J; bases unmatched to any gene: 6. This chain's CDR3 is CASSTGLAVSGELFF. DNA of the CDR3: TGTGCCAGTAGTACGGGACTAGCTGTTTCCGGGGAGCTGTTTTTT.

V is TRBV20-1 and J is TRBJ2-6; D is possibly TRBD1 or TRBD2 (5 bases each). CDR1 is DFQATT and CDR2 is SNEGSKA in the germline V gene (reference sequence). This CDR3 is built from 15 residues. The V and J ends lost 5 bases and 4 bases respectively, with 15 bases between them. The CDR3 is CSARAGTEGANVLTF. CDR3 sequence (DNA): TGCAGTGCTCGAGCCGGGACGGAAGGGGCCAACGTCCTGACTTTC.

This clonotype was found a few times. The chain recombines TRBV7-9 with TRBJ2-7; perhaps TRBD2 as D (5 bases). The CDR3 is made up of 14 amino acids. Germline loops: CDR1 SEHNR, CDR2 FQNEAQ (reference sequence). V lost 5 bases, J lost 2 bases, and 13 bases lay in between. CDR3: CASSPEGVPYEQYF. CDR3 DNA sequence: TGTGCCAGCAGCCCCGAGGGCGTACCCTACGAGCAGTACTTC.

This clonotype was observed at least ten times. This chain uses TRBV27 with TRBJ2-7; 7 bases are shared with TRBD2. The CDR3 extends over 16 amino acids. With V trimmed by 6 bases and J by 7 bases, 18 bases remained unmatched. Germline-derived CDR1 and CDR2 are MNHEY and SMNVEV (reference sequence). The CDR3 here is CASRPLGREYVWEQYF. Written as DNA, the CDR3 is TGTGCCAGCAGGCCCCTCGGGCGGGAGTATGTGTGGGAGCAGTACTTC.

The table lists this clonotype with a few counts. This chain uses TRBV7-9 with TRBJ1-1; 7 positions match TRBD1. Germline CDR1 and CDR2: SEHNR and FQNEAQ (reference sequence). J was trimmed by 3 bases and V by 10 bases; bases with no gene match: 8. This CDR3 region has 13 residues. The DNA for the CDR3 is TGTGCCATAACGACAGGGATCGACACTGAAGCTTTCTTT. It is translated as CAITTGIDTEAFF.

The chain couples TRBV5-1 to TRBJ1-4; 7 nucleotides align to TRBD1. The germline V gene encodes CDR1 SGHRS and CDR2 YFSETQ. CDR3 length: 15 residues. V trimming: 4 bases; J trimming: 2 bases; junction bases outside the gene matches: 5. The CDR3 DNA sequence: TGCGCCAGCAGCATGAGGACAGGTACTAATGAAAAACTGTTTTTT. This translates into CASSMRTGTNEKLFF.

This clonotype was recorded at least ten times. This rearrangement joins TRBV2 to TRBJ1-3; no definite D call. V gave up 4 bases and J gave up 2 bases, with 6 bases separating them. CDR3 length: 13 residues. The germline V gene has CDR1 SNHLY and CDR2 FYNNEI. The CDR3 sequence is CASSAEAGNTIYF. The CDR3 DNA sequence: TGTGCCAGCAGTGCCGAGGCTGGAAACACCATATATTTT.

This clonotype was picked up many times. V and J are TRBV27 and TRBJ1-1; D is ambiguous. This CDR3 has 14 amino acids. CDR1 and CDR2 (germline): MNHEY, SMNVEV (reference sequence). Between the trimmed V and J ends, which lost 2 bases and 0 bases, there was a span of 7 bases. The CDR3 nucleotides are TGTGCCAGCAGTTTACAGGCTGTGAACACTGAAGCTTTCTTT. This codes for CASSLQAVNTEAFF.

In this sample, this clonotype turned up many times. The rearrangement links TRBV6-5 to TRBJ2-7, with 10 bases aligning to TRBD1. V lost 2 bases, J lost 2 bases, and 3 bases stayed unmatched. The CDR3 runs to 15 residues. Germline CDR1 is MNHEY and CDR2 is SVGAGI. The CDR3 loop is CASSYGTGDPYEQYF. The CDR3 DNA sequence: TGTGCCAGCAGTTACGGGACAGGGGATCCCTACGAGCAGTACTTC.

Regarding this clonotype: At one end, the junction sequence differs from germline, possibly due to a read error. The chain employs TRBV5-4 and TRBJ2-7, with 7 bases fitting TRBD1. Germline CDR1 and CDR2: SGHNT and YYREEE (reference sequence). This CDR3 has 16 residues. In DNA, the CDR3 is TGCGCCAGCAGCCCCACCCCCGGCAGGGGGTCCTACGAGCAGTACTTC. Its translation is CASSPTPGRGSYEQYF. The entire variable domain, with the rest obtained from reference TRBV5-4 and TRBJ2-7, is as follows: ETGVTQSPTHLIKTRGQQVTLRCSSQSGHNTVSWYQQALGQGPQFIFQYYREEENGRGNFPPRFSGLQFPNYSSELNVNALELDDSALYLCASSPTPGRGSYEQYFGPGTRLTVT.

The rearrangement joins TRBV27 to TRBJ2-7; 9 nucleotides agree with TRBD2. The CDR3 totals 13 residues. CDR1 is MNHEY, CDR2 SMNVEV, per germline (reference sequence). V shed 3 bases, J shed 6 bases, and the junction held 3 bases outside the gene matches. CDR3 region: CASSFIAGAEQYF. The CDR3 DNA follows: TGTGCCAGCAGTTTTATAGCGGGGGCCGAGCAGTACTTC.

This clonotype occurred a few times. The chain employs TRBV28 and TRBJ2-1, with 12 bases aligning to TRBD2. The CDR3 totals 16 residues. The germline CDR1 and CDR2 sequences are MDHEN and SYDVKM. V shed 5 bases, J shed 8 bases, and the junction held 10 bases outside the gene matches. Here the CDR3 DNA reads TGTGCCAGCAGTCGGACTAGCGGGATAGGTAGCTATGAGCAGTTCTTC. The encoded protein is CASSRTSGIGSYEQFF.

This clonotype was picked up a small number of times. The V and J genes are TRBV5-1 and TRBJ1-4, with TRBD1 matching 7 bases. Germline V gene data show CDR1 as SGHRS and CDR2 as YFSETQ. The CDR3 runs 13 residues. Germline trimming cut 2 bases from V and 8 bases from J; bases unmatched to any gene: 3. CDR3: CASSFQGGEKLFF. CDR3 coding DNA: TGCGCCAGCAGCTTCCAGGGGGGGGAAAAACTGTTTTTT.

The rearrangement links TRBV9 to TRBJ2-4, with D possibly matching TRBD1 (5 bases). CDR3 size: 15 residues. Germline V lookup: CDR1 SGDLS, CDR2 YYNGEE. Trimming stripped 4 bases from V and 2 bases from J, with 13 bases between. The CDR3 nucleotides read TGTGCCAGCAGCCCCTCGACAGCCCCCAAAAACATTCAGTACTTC. Protein: CASSPSTAPKNIQYF.

The V call is TRBV5-1, the J call TRBJ2-3; D not resolved. The ends were cut back, 1 base at V and 5 bases at J, with 11 bases in the middle. The CDR3 sequence is 14 residues long. CDR1 and CDR2 from the germline V gene are SGHRS and YFSETQ. DNA of the CDR3: TGCGCCAGCAGCTTGAGTGGGATTTTAGATACGCAGTATTTT. Translated: CASSLSGILDTQYF. The full variable domain, in which reference TRBV5-1 and TRBJ2-3 provide the parts outside the CDR3, is KAGVTQTPRYLIKTRGQQVTLSCSPISGHRSVSWYQQTPGQGLQFLFEYFSETQRNKGNFPGRFSGRQFSNSRSEMNVSTLELGDSALYLCASSLSGILDTQYFGPGTRLTVL.

This clonotype occurred many times. The V gene is TRBV28, the J gene TRBJ1-2; possible D gene TRBD1, 5 bases. V was trimmed by 3 bases and J by 6 bases, leaving 8 bases between them. Per the germline V gene, CDR1 is MDHEN and CDR2 is SYDVKM. The CDR3 extends over 12 amino acids. The CDR3 reads CASSFLTDGYTF. CDR3 nucleotide sequence: TGTGCCAGCAGTTTTTTGACAGATGGCTACACCTTC.

The J gene is TRBJ2-7, the V gene TRBV11-3; tentative D call: TRBD1 (6 bases). The CDR3 loop spans 15 amino acids. Germline V lookup: CDR1 SGHNT, CDR2 YENEEA. Trimming pared 3 bases from V and 4 bases from J, leaving 16 bases between. Here the CDR3 DNA reads TGTGCCAGCAGCTTGGGGCAGGGGATGGAATACGAGCAGTACTTC. Encoded protein: CASSLGQGMEYEQYF.

The table lists this clonotype with a few counts. Written as DNA, the CDR3 is TGTGCCAGCAGCTTAGGGTCGGGAGGTTTCACCTACAATGAGCAGTTCTTC. Protein sequence: CASSLGSGGFTYNEQFF. This rearrangement joins TRBV11-2 to TRBJ2-1, with 7 bases lining up with TRBD2. Germline V lookup: CDR1 SGHAT, CDR2 FQNNGV. This CDR3 region has 17 residues. Trimming took 1 base from V and 2 from J; bases not matched to a gene: 8.

V and J are TRBV6-6 and TRBJ2-1; D ambiguous. Germline V gives CDR1 MNHNY, CDR2 SVGAGI (reference sequence). V was trimmed by 0 bases and J by 0 bases, leaving 15 bases between them. This CDR3 region has 18 residues. CDR3 in DNA: TGTGCCAGCAGTTACTCGGGCCCGGGCGGCAGCTCCTACAATGAGCAGTTCTTC. It encodes CASSYSGPGGSSYNEQFF.

This clonotype was counted many times. The genes are TRBV12-3 or TRBV12-4 and TRBJ2-5; D call uncertain. The CDR3 runs 14 residues. The germline V and J ends were trimmed by 2 bases and 5 bases, with 12 bases remaining between them. CDR3 residues: CASSLSRRWETQYF. The CDR3 DNA is TGTGCCAGCAGTTTAAGTCGACGATGGGAGACCCAGTACTTC.

This clonotype was seen ten or more times. The chain is built from TRBV19 and TRBJ1-1; tentative D call: TRBD1 (6 bases). V lost 5 bases and J 1 base, leaving 11 bases between the germline ends. The V gene's germline CDR1 is LNHDA and CDR2 SQIVND (reference sequence). The CDR3 totals 14 residues. CDR3 bases: TGTGCCAGTAGTGGGGACACTCCGAACACTGAAGCTTTCTTT. Amino acids: CASSGDTPNTEAFF.

This clonotype was counted between two and nine times. The chain combines TRBV6-1 with TRBJ1-6, with 9 bases matching TRBD1. The CDR3 runs to 15 residues. The germline V gene encodes CDR1 MNHNS and CDR2 SASEGT. V lost 6 bases and J lost 6; bases outside the gene matches: 6. In DNA form, the CDR3 reads TGTGCCAGCAGCTGGGGGACAGGGCTTAATTCACCCCTCCACTTT. This sequence encodes CASSWGTGLNSPLHF.

This clonotype was found many times. This chain links TRBV6-1 with TRBJ1-1; 7 bases agree with TRBD1. Germline-derived CDR1 and CDR2 are MNHNS and SASEGT. V was pared by 4 bases and J by 5 bases, with 7 bases of the junction left unmatched. The CDR3 has 14 amino acids. In DNA form, the CDR3 reads TGTGCCAGCAGTGCCGTCCAGGGGGAAACTGAAGCTTTCTTT. This encodes CASSAVQGETEAFF.

The table lists this clonotype with many counts. The junction and the germline gene differ at one end; a read error may be behind it. The rearrangement links TRBV28 to TRBJ1-6, with D tentatively TRBD1 (5 bases). Germline loops: CDR1 MDHEN, CDR2 SYDVKM. The CDR3 contains 12 residues. The CDR3 spells CASTLPGTASDF. The CDR3, as DNA: TGTGCCAGCACCCTGCCCGGGACCGCCAGTGACTTT.

This clonotype was detected only a few times. J is TRBJ1-2 and V is TRBV25-1, with a weak D call TRBD1 (6 bases). Trimming stripped 4 bases from V and 7 bases from J, with 22 bases between. The CDR3 covers 16 residues. Germline V CDR1 and CDR2: MGHDK, SYGVNS. CDR3 amino acids: CASSVDYSGARGGYTF. As DNA, the CDR3 is TGTGCCAGCAGTGTCGATTACTCAGGGGCGCGCGGTGGCTACACCTTC.